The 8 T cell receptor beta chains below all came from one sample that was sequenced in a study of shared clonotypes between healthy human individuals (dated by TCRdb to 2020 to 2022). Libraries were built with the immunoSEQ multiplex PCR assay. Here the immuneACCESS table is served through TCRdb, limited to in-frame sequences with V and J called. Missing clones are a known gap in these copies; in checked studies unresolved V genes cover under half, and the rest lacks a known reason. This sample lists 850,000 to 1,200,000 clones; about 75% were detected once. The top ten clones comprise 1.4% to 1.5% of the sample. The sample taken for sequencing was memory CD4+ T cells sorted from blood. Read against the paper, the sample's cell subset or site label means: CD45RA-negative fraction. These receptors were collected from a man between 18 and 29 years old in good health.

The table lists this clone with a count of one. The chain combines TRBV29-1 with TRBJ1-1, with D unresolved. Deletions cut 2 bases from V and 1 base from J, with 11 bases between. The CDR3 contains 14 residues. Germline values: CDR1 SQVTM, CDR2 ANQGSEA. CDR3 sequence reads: CSVENRAGNTEAFF. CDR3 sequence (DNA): TGCAGCGTTGAAAATAGGGCAGGGAACACTGAAGCTTTCTTT.

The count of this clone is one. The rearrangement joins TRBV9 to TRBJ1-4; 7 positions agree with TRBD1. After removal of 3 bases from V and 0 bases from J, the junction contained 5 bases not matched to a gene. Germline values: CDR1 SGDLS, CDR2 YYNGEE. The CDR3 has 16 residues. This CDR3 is CASSGATGTTNEKLFF. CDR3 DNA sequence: TGTGCCAGCAGCGGGGCGACAGGGACAACTAATGAAAAACTGTTTTTT.

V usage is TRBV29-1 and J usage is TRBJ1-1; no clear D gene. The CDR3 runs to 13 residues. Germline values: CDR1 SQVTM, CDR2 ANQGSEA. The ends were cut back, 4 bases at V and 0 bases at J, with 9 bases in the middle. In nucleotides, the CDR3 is TGCAGCGTTGTCTTCAAAGTGAACACTGAAGCTTTCTTT. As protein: CSVVFKVNTEAFF.

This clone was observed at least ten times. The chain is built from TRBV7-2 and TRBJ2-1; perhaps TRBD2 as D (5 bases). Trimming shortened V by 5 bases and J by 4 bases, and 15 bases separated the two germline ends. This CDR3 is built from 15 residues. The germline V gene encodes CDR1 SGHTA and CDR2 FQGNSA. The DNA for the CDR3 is TGTGCCAGCAGCACGGGCGGGCGGAGGTACAATGAGCAGTTCTTC. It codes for CASSTGGRRYNEQFF.

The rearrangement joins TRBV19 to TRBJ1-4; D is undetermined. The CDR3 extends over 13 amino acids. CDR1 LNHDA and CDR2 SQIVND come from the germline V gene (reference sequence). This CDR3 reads CATMGFNNEKLFF. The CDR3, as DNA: TGTGCAACCATGGGGTTCAATAATGAAAAACTGTTTTTT.

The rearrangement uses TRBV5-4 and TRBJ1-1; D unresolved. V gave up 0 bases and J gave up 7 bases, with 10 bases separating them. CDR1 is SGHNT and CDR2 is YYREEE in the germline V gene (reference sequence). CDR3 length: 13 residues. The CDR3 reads CASSLDVGFEAFF. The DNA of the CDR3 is TGTGCCAGCAGCTTGGATGTTGGGTTTGAAGCTTTCTTT.

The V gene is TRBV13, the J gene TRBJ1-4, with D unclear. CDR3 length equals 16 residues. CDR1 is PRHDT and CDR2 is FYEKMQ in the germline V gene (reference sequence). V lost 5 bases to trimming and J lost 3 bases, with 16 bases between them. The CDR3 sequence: CASSPAVGKANEKLFF. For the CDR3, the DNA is TGTGCCAGCAGCCCAGCCGTAGGGAAGGCTAATGAAAAACTGTTTTTT.

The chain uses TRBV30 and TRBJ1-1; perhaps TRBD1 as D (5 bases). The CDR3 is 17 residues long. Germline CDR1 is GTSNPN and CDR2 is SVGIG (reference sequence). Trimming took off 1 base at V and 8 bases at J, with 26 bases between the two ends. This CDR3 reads CAWSGLEYRTPSGEAFF. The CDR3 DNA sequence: TGTGCCTGGAGTGGGCTTGAATACCGAACCCCATCAGGGGAAGCTTTCTTT.